The sequence of this T cell receptor beta chain was determined in a study of cytomegalovirus exposure and HLA in healthy donors. The germline V gene encodes CDR1 MNHEY and CDR2 SVGAGI. CDR3 length: 16 amino acids. The germline V and J ends were trimmed by 0 bases and 2 bases, with 14 bases remaining between them. TCRdb keeps only in-frame clones here, not all; method: immunoSEQ multiplex PCR. Among some 130,000 clones listed, roughly 79% were seen once. Regarding the study as a whole: Rarity characterized most TCR sequences, yet some public TCRs appeared in many donors.

Donors were drawn from the roughly 110-subject validation cohort, separate from the roughly 700-subject first cohort. Concerning this clone itself: Its target is unknown.

V gene TRBV6-5 combines with J gene TRBJ2-7, with D perhaps matching TRBD2 (6 bases). Sequenced material: PBMCs. This clonotype originated in a man aged 25-40 years in good health and CMV-seropositive. The CDR3 sequence: CASSYSQPGTPYEQYF. CDR3 coding DNA: TGTGCCAGCAGTTACTCACAACCCGGGACTCCCTACGAGCAGTACTTC.